Listed here is a single T cell receptor (beta chain). Amplification used 60 Vbeta primers and 13 Jbeta primers. The protocol was immunoSEQ multiplex PCR, while the TCRdb copy is restricted to in-frame clones and leaves out a portion. The table has 150,000 to 200,000 clones, about 80% seen once; the top ten hold roughly 1.1%. The sample comes from a study of cytomegalovirus exposure and HLA in healthy donors. Trimming took off 2 bases at V and 2 bases at J, with 7 bases between the two ends. The CDR3 totals 14 residues. Germline V gene lookup returns CDR1 MNHEY and CDR2 SMNVEV (reference sequence). Source material: PBMCs. The clonotype originates from a woman aged 40 to 50 in good health and CMV-seronegative. The chain uses TRBV27 and TRBJ1-3; D is perhaps TRBD1 (6 bases). CDR3 bases: TGTGCCAGCAGTTTACAGGGGCCTGGAAACACCATATATTTT. Protein product: CASSLQGPGNTIYF.